This entry features one T cell receptor beta chain sequence. What it binds is unknown. The junction shows a germline mismatch at one end, possibly a read error. The record originates from a study of shared clonotypes between healthy human individuals. Study at large: Per donor, CD8 memory used one plate, CD8 naive used two, CD4 memory used three and CD4 naive used three. Study findings and constraints: Clonotypes which were not shared had lower generation probabilities than clonotypes that all four donors shared. When naive CD4 clonotypes were compared across a few donors, approximately 5% were shared. Sequencing depth was expected to influence donor clonotype sharing.

Some clones are missing from TCRdb's copy, which holds only in-frame ones; the method was immunoSEQ multiplex PCR. Among roughly 770,000 clones, just over 95% were seen once, and the ten largest hold over 0.2%. This CDR3 has 13 residues. Per germline, CDR1 MNHEY and CDR2 SVGAGI. CD8 cells regarded as naive lacked CD45RO, were positively chosen for CCR7, and omitted terminally differentiated effector memory CD45RA+ cells. The chain couples TRBV6-5 to TRBJ2-1; no reliable D call. The sequenced sample was naive CD8+ T cells sorted from blood. The sequence was collected from a man under 40 in good health. In DNA form, the CDR3 reads TGTGCCTGCAGCTCCAGCTTGGGGAATGAGCAGTTCTTC. It codes for CACSSSLGNEQFF.